This T cell receptor beta chain was sequenced for a study of shared clonotypes between healthy human individuals (dated by TCRdb to about 2020). Context from the whole study: A few men and two women, aged 18 to 49 years, made up the cohort. For each donor, CD4 naive and CD4 memory were each given three plates, CD8 naive was given two plates, and CD8 memory was given one plate. To estimate repertoire size and how much clonotypes are shared between individuals, the study performed deep sequencing of blood TCR repertoires from a few healthy adults. To increase sequencing depth and limit assay-specific biases, TCR repertoire library preparation and sequencing were carried out by different laboratories using diverse techniques. Each donor's leukapheresis produced roughly between about 0.9 and 9.5 billion PBMCs.

For CDR1 and CDR2, the germline V gene (reference sequence) lists SEHNR and FQNEAQ. The junction shows trimming of 1 base on V and 2 bases on J, plus 11 bases between the germline ends. Counted from cysteine to phenylalanine, this CDR3 has 15 amino acids. CDR3 DNA is the only sequence kept; it has 45 bases, read in frame from the first base. Study-wide conclusions, independent of this receptor: Clonotypes shared by all four sorted-subset donors showed higher generation probabilities than non-shared clonotypes. Rarefaction of sorted-subset datasets indicated incomplete sequencing despite the large sequencing depth. Roughly 5.2% of naive CD4, roughly 3.6% of naive CD8, approximately 2.2% of memory CD4, and more than 0.35% of memory CD8 clonotypes were shared across several donors. Only blood was sampled, and tissue TCR repertoires likely differ from those in blood. Larger estimated clonotype richness was generally found for naive subsets than for memory subsets. Because the study included only a small number of donors, the genetic and exposure-history diversity represented was limited. Pairwise subsampling led to the expectation that sequencing depth would affect the degree of clonotype sharing among donors.

Healthy HIV-negative adults with no recently reported acute infections or vaccinations were included as donors. Only Caucasian adults living in Nashville, Tennessee, USA were represented among the donors. CD4+ T cells were enriched by magnetic negative selection; naive cells were then positively selected on CD45RA, and the negative fraction formed the memory subset. Blood was obtained by leukapheresis, after which PBMCs were separated by Ficoll-Histopaque density gradient centrifugation and cryopreserved in liquid nitrogen vapor phase. Purity and quantity of every magnetically sorted T cell population were checked by analytical flow cytometry. From each sorted fraction, genomic DNA was isolated and quantified by UV absorbance on a Nanodrop 2000c. Using the deep immunoSEQ assay, TCR CDR3 regions were amplified from genomic DNA by multiplex PCR. Extracted genomic DNA from each cell subset was distributed evenly across all wells of several immunoSEQ 96-well plates, and each plate was treated as a replicate. Each replicate PCR for sorted subsets received around 0.2 ug genomic DNA, equal to roughly 29,000 T cell genomes. The purified libraries were quantified using a Qubit 3.0 fluorometer, sized with a Bioanalyzer 2100, and then quantified again using the KAPA Library Quantification kit. Each immunoSEQ 96-well plate was sequenced on its own single-read 150-cycle Illumina NextSeq 550 flow cell. The study's processing was this. The immunoSEQ output contained only junctional sequences without quality scores, so filtering could not match that applied to full-length reads. Sequences were annotated with PyIR, a Python wrapper for IgBLAST v1.9, using IMGT germline references to assign V/J genes and CDR3. Reads with weak V/J assignments (E-value above 1e-6), missing CDR3, stop codons, out-of-frame junctions, or ambiguous translated residues were removed. V3J clonotypes were defined as sequences sharing an identical inferred V gene, J gene, and CDR3 amino acid sequence. The percentage overlap between two repertoires was calculated by dividing the number of shared unique clonotypes by the size of the smaller repertoire. Richness of each repertoire was evaluated using RTK rarefaction, the Chao1 estimator, and Recon v2.1 estimates of unobserved clonotypes. Generation probabilities were computed with OLGA for all TCRbeta clonotypes obtained by the gDNA method from several donors. The table comes from immuneACCESS by way of TCRdb, which keeps in-frame sequences with V and J called. Part of the clones is missing from these tables; in studies checked, under half for an unresolved V gene and the rest for unknown reasons. V and J calls and clone size are those listed in that table; D and trimming were worked out from the DNA. In all, the sample holds millions of clones, and around 90% of those were seen once. Over 0.12% of the sample rests with the top ten.

Comment on this clone: No antigen is known for it. No quality values exist for individual bases; no much larger clone is one base distant. The same CDR3 arises from other DNA sequences in this sample as well.

Material: naive CD4+ T cells sorted from blood. In the paper's terms, the cell subset or site label means: CD45RA+ positively selected. The sequence derives from a young man in good health. The V and J genes are TRBV7-9 and TRBJ1-1; the D segment could be TRBD1, given 6 matching bases. In nucleotides, the sequence is TGTGCCAGCAGCTTAGACGGGACACCTAACACTGAAGCTTTCTTT. This codes for CASSLDGTPNTEAFF.